This TCR beta chain is drawn from a study of human T cells and chemical hapten exposure. Study as a whole: Per-sample TCR yields varied mainly from small pooled library volume differences.

Time point here: healthy volunteer bleed at 2 weeks. Unfractionated whole blood yielded the extracted total RNA. CDR1 and CDR2 from the germline V gene are DFQATT and SNEGSKA (reference sequence). The CDR3 sequence is 13 residues long. Trimming pared 0 bases from V and 5 bases from J, leaving 9 bases between. This clonotype occurred many times. Using its own MiXCR run on the RACE reads, TCRdb lists one record per CDR3 protein. The top ten clones hold about 1.5% of a sample with tens of thousands of distinct CDR3 sequences, approximately 4.7% of them seen once. The sequence was obtained from a female donor in good health. Some clones in this sample may be carry-over from other donors' samples. The sequenced material came from whole blood. The chain employs TRBV20-1 and TRBJ2-3; D unclear. CDR3: CSARESFRDTQYF. The CDR3 DNA reads as TGCAGTGCTAGAGAAAGCTTTCGAGATACGCAGTATTTT.